This T cell receptor (beta chain) was obtained from a study of blood T cells in healthy people across ages. A second PCR, run for about 6 to 12 cycles, used a sample-barcoded 5' primer plus a J-beta primer mix. TCRdb fed the 5' RACE reads into MiXCR, producing one record per CDR3 protein. The repertoire holds about 1 million distinct CDR3 sequences, about 25% seen once, with less than 0.75% in the top ten. Concerning this clonotype: A read error is possible here, since a much larger clone lies one base away.

The sample also formed part of further work on T cells of mothers and their children. Per that study: The study sampled a few healthy Caucasian mothers and their six children.

The TCR comes from a girl aged 2-9 years in good health. The sequencing input was blood.

CDR3 in amino acids: CACSYGNRDSPYNEQFF. CDR3 DNA sequence: TGTGCCTGCAGTTACGGAAACCGGGACTCTCCATACAATGAGCAGTTCTTC. This chain joins TRBV6-5 and TRBJ2-1; D possibly corresponds to TRBD2 (6 bases). CDR3 size: 17 residues. Germline CDR1 MNHEY, CDR2 SVGAGI.